Sequencing of this TCR beta chain was carried out in a study of cytomegalovirus exposure and HLA in healthy donors. Study as a whole: Among fewer than 500 genotyped donors, roughly 81% fell in the Caucasian-associated ancestry cluster. Whole-study results and caveats: Earlier results showed most TCR beta V segments being productive about 87% or about 30% of the time. Later analysis found that TCR beta chains associated with HLA were more clonally expanded than other, equally common chains. Apparent HLA restriction characterized most CMV-associated TCR beta chains in a later analysis.

A multiplex PCR was run with 60 Vbeta primers and 13 Jbeta primers. Sequenced by immunoSEQ multiplex PCR; TCRdb stores in-frame clones only, minus some. This table holds 80,000 to 95,000 clones, around nine tenths found once. On this clone: Its target is not known.

The sequenced sample consisted of PBMCs. The receptor's source is a man aged 25 to 40 in good health and CMV-seropositive.

This CDR3 is CASRADTNTEAFF. The CDR3 DNA sequence: TGCGCCAGCAGGGCTGACACGAACACTGAAGCTTTCTTT. The V and J genes are TRBV5-1 and TRBJ1-1; D is undetermined. V lost 5 bases, J lost 1 base, and 9 bases lay in between. Germline assignment: CDR1 SGHRS and CDR2 YFSETQ. The CDR3 is made up of 13 amino acids.